Detailed here is one T cell receptor beta chain. Its antigen is not known. A multiplex PCR was run with 60 Vbeta primers and 13 Jbeta primers. Assay used: immunoSEQ multiplex PCR; TCRdb lists only in-frame clones, some missing. Of approximately 120,000 clones listed, just under 70% are singletons. Regarding donors, all were healthy bone marrow donors. The sample is drawn from a study of cytomegalovirus exposure and HLA in healthy donors. Losses at the gene ends were 7 bases for V and 3 bases for J; bases not matched to a gene: 6. The CDR3 is 15 amino acids. Germline V gives CDR1 SEHNR, CDR2 FQNEAQ (reference sequence). General observations from the study: Sequencing artifact likely explains a cluster of highly shared sequence variants. Sequencing depth roughly uniform across donors was assumed in presence/absence analyses.

V gene TRBV7-9 combines with J gene TRBJ2-1; 10 bases match TRBD1. The sequence was collected from a woman aged 65 to 85 in good health and CMV-seropositive. Specimen: PBMCs. The chain's CDR3 is CASKIGTGVYNEQFF. CDR3 nucleotide sequence: TGTGCCAGCAAGATCGGGACAGGGGTCTACAATGAGCAGTTCTTC.